The rows below give T cell receptor beta chains drawn from one sample of a study of blood T cells in healthy people across ages. TCRdb redid the calling of the 5' RACE reads with MiXCR, one entry per CDR3 protein. The sample holds some 550,000 distinct CDR3 sequences, roughly 48% seen once. The sequenced sample was blood. Receptor source: a man older than 75 in good health. The CDR3 runs from the conserved cysteine through the conserved F or W. The order of the fields is J gene, V gene, CDR3 length, clone size, D gene, CDR3 DNA, CDR3 protein. D genes are given only for firm matches. Clone size is shown for a subset of rows, as once, few, many or a class of expanded clone.

TRBJ2-5 | TRBV20-1 | 14 | NA | TRBD1 | TGCAGTGCTGCCCAGGACAGGGTACAAGAGACCCAGTACTTC | CSAAQDRVQETQYF
TRBJ2-3 | TRBV29-1 | 13 | few | NA | TGCAGCGTTGACAGCCCTGGGGCAGATACGCAGTATTTT | CSVDSPGADTQYF
TRBJ1-2 | TRBV6-5 | 16 | many | NA | TGTGCCAGCAGCCCGGACAGACGGTACGCTAACTATGGCTACACCTTC | CASSPDRRYANYGYTF
TRBJ1-2 | TRBV6-2/TRBV6-3 | 15 | NA | TRBD1 | TGTGCCAGCAGAGTTCTCGGGACAGGTCAATATGGCTACACCTTC | CASRVLGTGQYGYTF
TRBJ2-6 | TRBV7-3 | 15 | NA | NA | TGTGCCAGCAGCGTAGGGGACCCTGGGGCCAACGTCCTGACTTTC | CASSVGDPGANVLTF
TRBJ2-1 | TRBV7-2 | 14 | NA | TRBD2 | TGTGCCAGCAGCTTCGAGCGGGGGGGCCATGAGCAGTTCTTC | CASSFERGGHEQFF
TRBJ2-5 | TRBV4-3 | 16 | few | TRBD2 | TGCGCCAGCAGCCAAGATTTTAGCGGGGGCCGTGAGACCCAGTACTTC | CASSQDFSGGRETQYF
TRBJ2-3 | TRBV7-2 | 15 | many | TRBD2 | TGTGCCAGCAGCGCGCGGACTAGCGGGACAGATACGCAGTATTTT | CASSARTSGTDTQYF
TRBJ1-5 | TRBV3-1 | 15 | NA | NA | TGTGTCAGCAGCCAAGAGGCCCAGTCGAGTCAGCCCCAGCATTTT | CVSSQEAQSSQPQHF
TRBJ2-1 | TRBV6-2/TRBV6-3 | 13 | few | TRBD1 | TGTGCCAGCAGTTATATGACAGGGGGTGAGCAGTTCTTC | CASSYMTGGEQFF
TRBJ2-3 | TRBV6-5 | 18 | NA | TRBD2 | TGTGCCAGCAGTTCCCCCGGGGGGACTAGCGGGAGCACAGATACGCAGTATTTT | CASSSPGGTSGSTDTQYF
TRBJ1-5 | TRBV4-3 | 15 | few | NA | TGCGCCAGCAGCCAAAGTGGGGGTAACAATCAGCCCCAGCATTTT | CASSQSGGNNQPQHF
TRBJ2-5 | TRBV5-1 | 14 | NA | NA | TGCGCCAGCAGCGCCTCCTCGTATCAAGAGGCCCAGTACTTC | CASSASSYQEAQYF
TRBJ2-7 | TRBV7-2 | 16 | NA | TRBD1 | TGTGCCAGCAGCCTTTCCCCCCGGACAGGGCTAAACGAGCAGTACTTC | CASSLSPRTGLNEQYF
TRBJ2-3 | TRBV6-2/TRBV6-3 | 14 | NA | NA | TGTGCCAGCAGTTCCACCACTGGGACAGATACGCAGTATTTT | CASSSTTGTDTQYF
TRBJ2-7 | TRBV3-1 | 13 | NA | NA | TGTGCCAGCAGCCTGGGACACGCCTACGAGCAGTACTTC | CASSLGHAYEQYF
TRBJ1-4 | TRBV11-2 | 17 | NA | TRBD1 | TGTGCCAGCAGCTTGCACCGGGACAGGGGAGAGGGTGAAAAACTGTTTTTT | CASSLHRDRGEGEKLFF
TRBJ1-2 | TRBV29-1 | 12 | NA | NA | TGCAGCGCCGAGCGCGTTTATTCAGGCTACACCTTC | CSAERVYSGYTF
TRBJ2-7 | TRBV29-1 | 13 | NA | NA | TGCAGCGTTAGCGGGCCCTACTCCTACGAGCAGTACTTC | CSVSGPYSYEQYF
TRBJ2-1 | TRBV28 | 14 | NA | NA | TGTGCCGGCACAGGGTATGGGGCCTACAATGAGCAGTTCTTC | CAGTGYGAYNEQFF
TRBJ2-4 | TRBV7-2 | 13 | few | NA | TGTGCCAGCAGCTTAATGGTTGGAGACTATCAGTACTTC | CASSLMVGDYQYF
TRBJ2-3 | TRBV6-1 | 14 | NA | NA | TGTGCCAGCAGTCGGCTAGCGTCCACAGATACGCAGTATTTT | CASSRLASTDTQYF
TRBJ2-6 | TRBV29-1 | 16 | NA | NA | TGCAGCGTTGAAAGCCAGGAGGCGGCTGGGGCCAACGTCCTGACTTTC | CSVESQEAAGANVLTF
TRBJ1-1 | TRBV20-1 | 14 | once | TRBD1 | TGCAGTGCTAGAGATGGGACAGAGAACACTGAAGCTTTCTTT | CSARDGTENTEAFF
TRBJ1-2 | TRBV7-2 | 13 | NA | NA | TGTGCCAGCAGCGTAGTTGGGGGCGATGGCTACACCTTC | CASSVVGGDGYTF
TRBJ2-5 | TRBV25-1 | 15 | NA | TRBD2 | TGTGCCAGCAGTGAGGCTAGCGGGGGACAAGAGACCCAGTACTTC | CASSEASGGQETQYF
TRBJ1-4 | TRBV20-1 | 14 | NA | NA | TGCAGTGCTGGGTTGGGCAGCTTAACTGAAAAACTGTTTTTT | CSAGLGSLTEKLFF
TRBJ2-4 | TRBV11-1 | 15 | NA | TRBD2 | TGTGCCAGCAGCGCCGGGACTAGCGAGGGGAACATTCAGTACTTC | CASSAGTSEGNIQYF
TRBJ1-1 | TRBV5-1 | 15 | NA | NA | TGCGCCAGCAGCTTGTACGGCAGCAAGGACTCTGAAGCTTTCTTT | CASSLYGSKDSEAFF
TRBJ1-2 | TRBV6-6 | 14 | many | TRBD1 | TGTGCCAGCAGTTACCGGGGACAGGGGGGAGGCTACACCTTC | CASSYRGQGGGYTF
TRBJ1-1 | TRBV27 | 16 | few | TRBD1 | TGTGCCAGCACCAATCGAAAAAATACAGGGGGCACTGAAGCTTTCTTT | CASTNRKNTGGTEAFF
TRBJ2-6 | TRBV4-2 | 14 | NA | NA | TGTGCCAGCACCTTAGCATTCGGGGCCAACGTCCTGACTTTC | CASTLAFGANVLTF
TRBJ2-1 | TRBV24-1 | 12 | NA | NA | TGTGCCACCAGTGATTTCAGCAATGAGCAGTTCTTC | CATSDFSNEQFF
TRBJ2-1 | TRBV12-3/TRBV12-4 | 15 | NA | NA | TGTGCCAGCAGTTTCCTCCGGACCGTGGCAAATGAGCAGTTCTTC | CASSFLRTVANEQFF
TRBJ1-1 | TRBV5-1 | 17 | NA | TRBD1 | TGCGCCAGCAGCTTGGAAGGGGCGACAGGGTTGAACACTGAAGCTTTCTTT | CASSLEGATGLNTEAFF
TRBJ2-1 | TRBV6-6 | 17 | many | NA | TGTGCCAGCAGTTACTCACCCGGGGACCTAGTTAGGGTTGAGCAGTTCTTC | CASSYSPGDLVRVEQFF
TRBJ2-7 | TRBV20-1 | 14 | NA | NA | TGCAGTGCAAGTTTCCGGGCCCTCTTGAGCGAGCAGTACTTC | CSASFRALLSEQYF
TRBJ1-1 | TRBV29-1 | 12 | few | TRBD1 | TGCAGCGGGCAGGGGGCCGTAACTGAAGCTTTCTTT | CSGQGAVTEAFF
TRBJ1-4 | TRBV15 | 17 | NA | TRBD1 | TGTGCCACCAGCAGAAACCTCAGGGGGCCTTCTAATGAAAAACTGTTTTTT | CATSRNLRGPSNEKLFF
TRBJ1-2 | TRBV11-2 | 15 | once | NA | TGTGCCAGCAGCTTAGGGGCAACAGCTAACTATGGCTACACCTTC | CASSLGATANYGYTF
TRBJ2-3 | TRBV9 | 14 | few | NA | TGTGCCAGCAGCCAAGGGCCAAGCACAGATACGCAGTATTTT | CASSQGPSTDTQYF
TRBJ2-3 | TRBV27 | 15 | NA | TRBD2 | TGTGCCAGCAGCTCAAGCGGGAGGGCCGAAGATACGCAGTATTTT | CASSSSGRAEDTQYF
TRBJ1-1 | TRBV7-6 | 13 | NA | TRBD1 | TGTGCCAGCAGTGGGACAGACAACACTGAAGCTTTCTTT | CASSGTDNTEAFF
TRBJ2-3 | TRBV20-1 | 12 | NA | NA | TGCAGTGCTAGAGAGTCCACAGATACGCAGTATTTT | CSARESTDTQYF
TRBJ2-7 | TRBV20-1 | 16 | once | TRBD2 | TGCAGTGCTAGAGATCGGCATAGCGGGACCCTCTACGAGCAGTACTTC | CSARDRHSGTLYEQYF
TRBJ2-7 | TRBV5-1 | 13 | NA | NA | TGCGCCAGCAGCTTGGACAACAGGTACGAGCAGTACTTC | CASSLDNRYEQYF
TRBJ2-5 | TRBV5-5 | 15 | few | TRBD1 | TGTGCCAGCAGTAGGGACAGGGGATTCGGGGAGACCCAGTACTTC | CASSRDRGFGETQYF
TRBJ2-1 | TRBV5-1 | 14 | few | NA | TGCGCCAGCAGCTTACCCCTCTCCTACAATGAGCAGTTCTTC | CASSLPLSYNEQFF
TRBJ2-5 | TRBV28 | 14 | NA | NA | TGTGTCAGCAGTTTATCCGATTTCCAAGAGACCCAGTACTTC | CVSSLSDFQETQYF
TRBJ1-1 | TRBV10-3 | 13 | NA | NA | TGTGCCATCAGGGACACTGGGGGCACTGAAGCTTTCTTT | CAIRDTGGTEAFF
TRBJ2-7 | TRBV20-1 | 13 | NA | TRBD2 | TGCAGTGCTAGATACACCTGGGGGGGCGAGCAGTACTTC | CSARYTWGGEQYF
TRBJ1-4 | TRBV29-1 | 13 | few | TRBD1 | TGCAGCGTGGGACAGGGCAATAATGAAAAACTGTTTTTT | CSVGQGNNEKLFF
TRBJ2-3 | TRBV10-1 | 12 | NA | NA | TGCGCCAGCGGAGTTTCGAGGGATACGCAGTATTTT | CASGVSRDTQYF
TRBJ2-3 | TRBV12-3/TRBV12-4 | 15 | few | TRBD1 | TGTGCCAGCAGCCGACAGGGTCCGGTCACAGATACGCAGTATTTT | CASSRQGPVTDTQYF
TRBJ2-1 | TRBV7-2 | 15 | NA | NA | TGTGCCAGCAGCATGGGGGCAAGCTCCTACAATGAGCAGTTCTTC | CASSMGASSYNEQFF